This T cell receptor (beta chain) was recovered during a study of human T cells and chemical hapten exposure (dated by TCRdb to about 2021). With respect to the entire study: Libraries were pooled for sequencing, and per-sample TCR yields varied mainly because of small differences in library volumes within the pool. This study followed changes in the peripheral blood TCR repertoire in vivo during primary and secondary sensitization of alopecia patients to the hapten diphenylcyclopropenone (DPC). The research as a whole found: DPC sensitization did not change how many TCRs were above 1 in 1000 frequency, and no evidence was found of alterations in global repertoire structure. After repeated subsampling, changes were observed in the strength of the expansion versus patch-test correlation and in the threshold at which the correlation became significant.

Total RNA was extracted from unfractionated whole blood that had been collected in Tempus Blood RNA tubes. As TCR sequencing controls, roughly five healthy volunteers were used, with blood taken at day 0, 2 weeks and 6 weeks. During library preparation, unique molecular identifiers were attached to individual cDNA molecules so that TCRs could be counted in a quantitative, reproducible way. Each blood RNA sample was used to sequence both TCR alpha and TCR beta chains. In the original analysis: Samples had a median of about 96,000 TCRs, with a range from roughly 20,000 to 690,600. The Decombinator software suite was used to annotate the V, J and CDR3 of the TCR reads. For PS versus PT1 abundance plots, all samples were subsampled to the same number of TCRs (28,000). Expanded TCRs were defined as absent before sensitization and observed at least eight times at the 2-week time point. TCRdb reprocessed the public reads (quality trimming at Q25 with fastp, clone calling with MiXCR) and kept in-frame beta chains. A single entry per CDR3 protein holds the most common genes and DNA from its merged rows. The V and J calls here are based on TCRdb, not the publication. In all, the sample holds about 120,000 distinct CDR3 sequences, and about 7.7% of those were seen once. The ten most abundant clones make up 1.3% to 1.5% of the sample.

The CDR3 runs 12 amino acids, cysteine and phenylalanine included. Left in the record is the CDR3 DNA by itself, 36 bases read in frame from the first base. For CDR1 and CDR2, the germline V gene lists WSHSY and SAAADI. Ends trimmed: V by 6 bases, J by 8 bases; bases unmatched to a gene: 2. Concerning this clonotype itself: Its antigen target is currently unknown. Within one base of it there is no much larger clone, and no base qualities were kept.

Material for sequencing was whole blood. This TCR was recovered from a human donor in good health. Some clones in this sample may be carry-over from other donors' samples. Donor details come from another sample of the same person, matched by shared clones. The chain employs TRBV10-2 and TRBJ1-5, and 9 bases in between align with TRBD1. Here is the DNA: TGCGCCAGCAGGGACAGGGGTGAGCCCCAGCATTTT. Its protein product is CASRDRGEPQHF.